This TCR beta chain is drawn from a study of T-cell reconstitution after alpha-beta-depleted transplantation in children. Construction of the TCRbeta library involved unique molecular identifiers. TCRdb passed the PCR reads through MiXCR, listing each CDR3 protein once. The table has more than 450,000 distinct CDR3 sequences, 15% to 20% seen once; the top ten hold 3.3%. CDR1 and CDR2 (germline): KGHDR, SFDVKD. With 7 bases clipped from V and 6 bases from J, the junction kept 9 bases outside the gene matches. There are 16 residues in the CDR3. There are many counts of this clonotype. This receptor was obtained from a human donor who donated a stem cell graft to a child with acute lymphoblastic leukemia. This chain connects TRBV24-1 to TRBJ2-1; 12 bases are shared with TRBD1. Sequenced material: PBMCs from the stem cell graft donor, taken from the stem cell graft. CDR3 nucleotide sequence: TGTGCCACCAGCCTAGGGACAGGGGGCGTTGGCAATGAGCAGTTCTTC. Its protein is CATSLGTGGVGNEQFF.